The rows below give T cell receptor beta chains drawn from one sample of a study of blood T cell repertoires in COVID-19. TCRdb's table, derived via immunoSEQ multiplex PCR, lists solely in-frame clones and lacks some. Of tens of thousands of clones detected, around 88% appear once; the ten largest clones hold 11% to 15%. The sequenced material came from peripheral blood. These receptors came from a man aged 70 or older with active or convalescent COVID-19. CDR3s include the opening cysteine and the closing phenylalanine or tryptophan. D genes are given only for firm matches. Size is stated for part of the rows, as once, few or many counts, or as a class when the clone is expanded.

v_gene	abundance	d_gene	j_gene	CDR3aa	CDR3nt
TRBV19	NA	TRBD2	TRBJ2-1	CASRMWASGVNEQFF	TGTGCCAGTAGGATGTGGGCTAGCGGGGTCAATGAGCAGTTCTTC
TRBV11-2	NA	TRBD2	TRBJ2-3	CASSLGASGSADTQYF	TGTGCCAGCAGCTTAGGGGCTAGCGGGAGCGCAGATACGCAGTATTTT
TRBV3-1/TRBV3-2	NA	NA	TRBJ2-7	CASSPSGGEQYF	TGTGCCAGCAGCCCATCAGGTGGCGAGCAGTACTTC
TRBV3-1/TRBV3-2	NA	NA	TRBJ1-1	CASSQERVSGTEAFF	TGTGCCAGCAGCCAAGAGAGGGTGTCGGGCACTGAAGCTTTCTTT
TRBV18	NA	NA	TRBJ2-7	CASIDTNSYEQYF	TGTGCCAGCATAGACACGAACTCCTACGAGCAGTACTTC
TRBV5-1	NA	NA	TRBJ2-5	CASSVGTHEETQYF	TGCGCCAGCAGCGTCGGGACACACGAAGAGACCCAGTACTTC
TRBV7-9	few	TRBD1	TRBJ1-1	CASSPGTGRGTEAFF	TGTGCCAGCAGCCCAGGGACAGGGAGAGGCACTGAAGCTTTCTTT
TRBV19	NA	TRBD1	TRBJ1-4	CASSIEGGSLAEKLFF	TGTGCCAGTAGTATTGAAGGGGGCTCGTTAGCCGAAAAACTGTTTTTT
TRBV7-6	NA	TRBD1	TRBJ2-5	CASSLLWDRGLRTQYF	TGTGCCAGCAGCTTGTTGTGGGACAGGGGGTTACGGACCCAGTACTTC
TRBV5-8	NA	NA	TRBJ1-3	CASSLSFDSGNTIYF	TGTGCCAGCAGCTTGAGCTTCGATTCTGGAAACACCATATATTTT
TRBV15	NA	NA	TRBJ2-2	CATSPRTGINTGELFF	TGTGCCACCAGCCCCCGTACGGGAATCAACACCGGGGAGCTGTTTTTT
TRBV7-2	NA	TRBD2	TRBJ2-1	CASSLWAAGGVNEQFF	TGTGCCAGCAGCTTATGGGCGGCGGGAGGGGTCAATGAGCAGTTCTTC
TRBV5-1	NA	NA	TRBJ2-1	CASSLTDYNEQFF	TGCGCCAGCAGCTTGACAGATTACAATGAGCAGTTCTTC
TRBV7-6	once	TRBD1	TRBJ2-7	CASSLDEGGIYEQYF	TGTGCCAGCAGCTTAGATGAAGGGGGCATCTACGAGCAGTACTTC
TRBV21-1	NA	NA	TRBJ2-7	CASSSFRREGTYEQYF	TGTGCCAGCAGCTCGTTCAGGCGGGAGGGTACCTACGAGCAGTACTTC
TRBV2	few	NA	TRBJ1-5	CASNRDNYQPQHF	TGTGCCAGCAACCGGGACAACTATCAGCCCCAGCATTTT
TRBV3-1/TRBV3-2	once	TRBD2	TRBJ2-6	CASSHRTSGFSGANVLTF	TGTGCCAGCAGCCATCGGACTAGCGGTTTCTCTGGGGCCAACGTCCTGACTTTC
TRBV5-1	NA	TRBD1	TRBJ1-4	CASSSRGGNDEKLFF	TGCGCCAGCAGCTCGCGAGGGGGCAACGATGAAAAACTGTTTTTT
TRBV3-1/TRBV3-2	NA	TRBD1	TRBJ1-4	CASSPGDRANEKLFF	TGTGCCAGCAGCCCGGGGGACAGGGCTAATGAAAAACTGTTTTTT
TRBV10-3	NA	NA	TRBJ1-4	CAAQGRQKEKLFF	TGTGCCGCACAGGGACGCCAAAAGGAAAAACTGTTTTTT
TRBV5-1	NA	TRBD1	TRBJ2-2	CASSMGDRAPGELFF	TGCGCCAGCAGCATGGGGGACAGGGCCCCCGGGGAGCTGTTTTTT
TRBV6-6	NA	NA	TRBJ1-1	CASSSIGGVGTEAFF	TGTGCCAGCAGTTCCATTGGAGGGGTAGGCACTGAAGCTTTCTTT
TRBV7-3	NA	TRBD1	TRBJ2-2	CASSKLGQGWSGELFF	TGTGCCAGCAGCAAACTTGGACAGGGGTGGAGCGGGGAGCTGTTTTTT
TRBV4-2	few	TRBD1	TRBJ1-1	CASSQASGGVNTEAFF	TGTGCCAGCAGCCAAGCTTCAGGGGGCGTGAACACTGAAGCTTTCTTT
TRBV3-1/TRBV3-2	NA	NA	TRBJ1-5	CASSQDGGGGNQPQHF	TGTGCCAGCAGCCAAGATGGTGGAGGGGGCAATCAGCCCCAGCATTTT
TRBV5-1	NA	NA	TRBJ1-1	CASSILEPNTEAFF	TGCGCCAGCAGCATTTTAGAGCCGAACACTGAAGCTTTCTTT
TRBV27	NA	TRBD2	TRBJ2-3	CASSLLGGYGGTQYF	TGTGCCAGCAGTTTATTGGGAGGGTATGGAGGTACGCAGTATTTT
TRBV11-2	NA	NA	TRBJ2-1	CASRGPTNEQFF	TGTGCCAGCAGGGGGCCTACCAATGAGCAGTTCTTC
TRBV29-1	NA	NA	TRBJ2-1	CSVARDSAYNEQFF	TGCAGCGTCGCACGCGACAGCGCCTACAATGAGCAGTTCTTC
TRBV2	NA	NA	TRBJ2-3	CATQSGSSPGGTQYF	TGTGCCACCCAATCGGGGTCCTCACCCGGGGGTACGCAGTATTTT
TRBV7-2	NA	TRBD2	TRBJ2-3	CASSLWGSGSGDTQYF	TGTGCCAGCAGCTTATGGGGTAGCGGGAGCGGAGATACGCAGTATTTT
TRBV28	NA	TRBD1	TRBJ2-7	CASSWPRDRDEQYF	TGTGCCAGCAGTTGGCCCCGGGACAGGGACGAGCAGTACTTC
TRBV2	NA	NA	TRBJ1-5	CASRPGTPNQPQHF	TGTGCCAGCAGACCCGGGACACCCAATCAGCCCCAGCATTTT
TRBV6-5	once	TRBD1	TRBJ1-4	CASSSLGNRGEKLFF	TGTGCCAGCAGCTCTCTCGGGAACAGGGGTGAAAAACTGTTTTTT
TRBV6-2/TRBV6-3	NA	NA	TRBJ1-5	CASSYTGQPQHF	TGTGCCAGCAGTTACACAGGTCAGCCCCAGCATTTT
TRBV11-2	once	NA	TRBJ1-4	CASSLPGLSSEKLFF	TGTGCCAGCAGCTTACCGGGACTTTCGTCGGAAAAACTGTTTTTT
TRBV7-9	NA	TRBD2	TRBJ2-2	CAVPSGTGELFF	TGTGCCGTACCTAGCGGAACCGGGGAGCTGTTTTTT
TRBV28	NA	NA	TRBJ1-2	CASSSRVQGHGYTF	TGTGCCAGCAGTTCAAGAGTACAGGGACATGGCTACACCTTC
TRBV5-1	NA	TRBD2	TRBJ2-5	CASSLEGAGGRQETQYF	TGCGCCAGCAGCTTGGAAGGAGCGGGAGGAAGGCAAGAGACCCAGTACTTC
TRBV5-6	NA	NA	TRBJ1-4	CASSLRGNNEKLFF	TGTGCCAGCAGCTTGCGGGGGAATAATGAAAAACTGTTTTTT
TRBV4-1	NA	NA	TRBJ2-3	CASSLQGLSTDTQYF	TGCGCCAGCAGCCTCCAGGGACTGAGTACAGATACGCAGTATTTT
TRBV10-1	few	NA	TRBJ1-1	CASRGVSEAFF	TGCGCCAGCAGAGGAGTTTCCGAAGCTTTCTTT
TRBV28	NA	TRBD1	TRBJ2-7	CASSSQGTYEQYF	TGTGCCAGCAGTTCACAGGGGACCTACGAGCAGTACTTC
TRBV7-9	NA	TRBD1	TRBJ1-2	CASSFSGTGEGYTF	TGTGCCAGCAGCTTCTCCGGGACAGGGGAGGGCTACACCTTC
TRBV6-6	NA	NA	TRBJ1-1	CASSYSREGTEAFF	TGTGCCAGCAGTTACTCGAGGGAGGGCACTGAAGCTTTCTTT
TRBV7-8	NA	NA	TRBJ1-3	CASSLELFVSGNTIYF	TGTGCCAGCAGCTTAGAACTTTTTGTCTCTGGAAACACCATATATTTT